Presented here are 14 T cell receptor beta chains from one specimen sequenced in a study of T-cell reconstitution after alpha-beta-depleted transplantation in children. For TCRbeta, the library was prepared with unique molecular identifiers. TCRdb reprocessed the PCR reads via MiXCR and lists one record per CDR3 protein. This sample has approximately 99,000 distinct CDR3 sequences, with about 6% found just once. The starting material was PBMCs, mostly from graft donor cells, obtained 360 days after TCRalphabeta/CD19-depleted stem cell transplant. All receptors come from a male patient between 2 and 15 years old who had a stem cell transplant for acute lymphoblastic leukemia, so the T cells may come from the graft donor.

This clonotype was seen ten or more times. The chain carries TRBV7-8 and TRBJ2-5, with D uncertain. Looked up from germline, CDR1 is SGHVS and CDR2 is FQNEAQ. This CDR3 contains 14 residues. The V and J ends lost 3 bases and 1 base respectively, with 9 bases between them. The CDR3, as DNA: TGTGCCAGCAGCTTCGAGACGGTCCAAGAGACCCAGTACTTC. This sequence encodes CASSFETVQETQYF.

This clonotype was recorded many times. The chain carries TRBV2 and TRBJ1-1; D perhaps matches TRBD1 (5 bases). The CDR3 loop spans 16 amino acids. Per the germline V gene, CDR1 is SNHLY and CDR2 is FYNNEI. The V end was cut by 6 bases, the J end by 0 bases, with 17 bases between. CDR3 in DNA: TGTGCCAGCAGCGGCGACAGCAGGATGTTGAACACTGAAGCTTTCTTT. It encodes CASSGDSRMLNTEAFF.

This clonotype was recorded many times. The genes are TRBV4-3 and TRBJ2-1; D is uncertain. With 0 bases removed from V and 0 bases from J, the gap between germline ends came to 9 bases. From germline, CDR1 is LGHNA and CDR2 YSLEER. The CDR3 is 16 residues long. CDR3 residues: CASSQELPSSYNEQFF. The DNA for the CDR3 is TGCGCCAGCAGCCAAGAATTGCCCAGCTCCTACAATGAGCAGTTCTTC.

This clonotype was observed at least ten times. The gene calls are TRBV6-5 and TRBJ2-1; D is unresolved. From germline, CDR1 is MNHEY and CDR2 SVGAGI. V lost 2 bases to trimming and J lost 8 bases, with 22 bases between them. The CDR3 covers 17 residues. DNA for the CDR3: TGTGCCAGCAGTTACCCCGAACGGTCCTACTCTATCGATGAGCAGTTCTTC. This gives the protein CASSYPERSYSIDEQFF.

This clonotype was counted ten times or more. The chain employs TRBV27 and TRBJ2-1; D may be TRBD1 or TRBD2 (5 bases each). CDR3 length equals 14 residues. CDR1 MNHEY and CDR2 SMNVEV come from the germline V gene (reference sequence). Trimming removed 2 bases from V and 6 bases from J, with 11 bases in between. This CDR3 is CASSLAGGANEQFF. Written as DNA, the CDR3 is TGTGCCAGCAGTTTAGCGGGTGGGGCCAATGAGCAGTTCTTC.

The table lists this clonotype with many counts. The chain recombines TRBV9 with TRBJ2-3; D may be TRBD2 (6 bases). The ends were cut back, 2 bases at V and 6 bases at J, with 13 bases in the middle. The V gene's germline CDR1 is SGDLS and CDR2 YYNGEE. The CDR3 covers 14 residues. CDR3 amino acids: CASSVNGAGDTQYF. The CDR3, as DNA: TGTGCCAGCAGCGTGAACGGGGCGGGGGATACGCAGTATTTT. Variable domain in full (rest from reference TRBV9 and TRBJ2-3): DSGVTQTPKHLITATGQRVTLRCSPRSGDLSVYWYQQSLDQGLQFLIQYYNGEERAKGNILERFSAQQFPDLHSELNLSSLELGDSALYFCASSVNGAGDTQYFGPGTRLTVL.

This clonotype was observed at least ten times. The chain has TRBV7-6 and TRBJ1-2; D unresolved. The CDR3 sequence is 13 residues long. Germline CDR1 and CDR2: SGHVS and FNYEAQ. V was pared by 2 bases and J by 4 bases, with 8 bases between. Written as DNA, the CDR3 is TGTGCCAGCAGCTTACCCGAGGGCTATGGCTACACCTTC. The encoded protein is CASSLPEGYGYTF.

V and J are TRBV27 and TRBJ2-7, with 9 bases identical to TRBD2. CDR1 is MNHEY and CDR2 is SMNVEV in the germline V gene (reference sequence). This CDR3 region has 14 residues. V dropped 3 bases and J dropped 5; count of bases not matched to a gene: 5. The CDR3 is CASSFGLAIHEQYF. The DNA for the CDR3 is TGTGCCAGCAGTTTTGGACTAGCGATACACGAGCAGTACTTC.

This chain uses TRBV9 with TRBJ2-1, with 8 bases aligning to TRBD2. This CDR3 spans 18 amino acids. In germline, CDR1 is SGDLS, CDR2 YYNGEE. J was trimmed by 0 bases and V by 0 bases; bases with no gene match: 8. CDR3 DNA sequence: TGTGCCAGCAGCGTAGGGGGGGCTAGCGGGCACTCCTACAATGAGCAGTTCTTC. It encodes CASSVGGASGHSYNEQFF.

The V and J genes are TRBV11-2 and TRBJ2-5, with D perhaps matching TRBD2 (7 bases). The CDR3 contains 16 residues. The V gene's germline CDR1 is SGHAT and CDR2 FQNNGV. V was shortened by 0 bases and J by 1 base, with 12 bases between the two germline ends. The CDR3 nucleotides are TGTGCCAGCAGCTTAGAGGGTGGGGGGGCCCAAGAGACCCAGTACTTC. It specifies CASSLEGGGAQETQYF. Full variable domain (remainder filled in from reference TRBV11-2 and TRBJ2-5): EAGVAQSPRYKIIEKRQSVAFWCNPISGHATLYWYQQILGQGPKLLIQFQNNGVVDDSQLPKDRFSAERLKGVDSTLKIQPAKLEDSAVYLCASSLEGGGAQETQYFGPGTRLLVL.

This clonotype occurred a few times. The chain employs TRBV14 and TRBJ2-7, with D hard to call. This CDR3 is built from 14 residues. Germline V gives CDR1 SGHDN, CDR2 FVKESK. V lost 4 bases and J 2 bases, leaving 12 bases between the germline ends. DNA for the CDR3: TGTGCCAGCAGCCCCCGTCTGGTCCCCTACGAGCAGTACTTC. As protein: CASSPRLVPYEQYF.

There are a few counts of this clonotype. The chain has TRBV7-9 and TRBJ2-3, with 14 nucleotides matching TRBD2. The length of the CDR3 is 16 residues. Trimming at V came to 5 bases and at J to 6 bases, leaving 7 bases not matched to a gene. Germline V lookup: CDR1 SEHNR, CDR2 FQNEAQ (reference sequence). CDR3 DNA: TGTGCCAGCAGCCAGACTAGCGGGGGGGCCTTGGATACGCAGTATTTT. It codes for CASSQTSGGALDTQYF.

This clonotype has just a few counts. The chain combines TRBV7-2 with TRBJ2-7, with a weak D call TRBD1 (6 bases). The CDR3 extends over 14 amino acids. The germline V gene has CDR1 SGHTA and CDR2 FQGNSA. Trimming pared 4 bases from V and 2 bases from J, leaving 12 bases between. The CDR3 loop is CASSSDTGPYEQYF. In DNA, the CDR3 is TGTGCCAGCAGCTCTGATACAGGGCCCTACGAGCAGTACTTC.

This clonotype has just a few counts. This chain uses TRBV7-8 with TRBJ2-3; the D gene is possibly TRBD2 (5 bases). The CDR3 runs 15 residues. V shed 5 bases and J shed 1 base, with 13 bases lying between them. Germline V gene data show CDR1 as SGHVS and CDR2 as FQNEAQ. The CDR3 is CASSPTTRGTDTQYF. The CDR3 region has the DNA TGTGCCAGCAGCCCGACTACCCGGGGCACAGATACGCAGTATTTT.